These T cell receptor beta chains were read from a single sample in a study of shared clonotypes between healthy human individuals. Sequencing used immunoSEQ multiplex PCR; TCRdb keeps in-frame clones, though not all of them. The table lists some 2,500,000 clones, approximately 94% of them singletons, with about 0.39% in the top ten. The sample comprised naive CD4+ T cells from PBMCs. These receptors were collected from a man between 18 and 35 years old in good health. Some clones in this sample may be carry-over from other donors' samples. Both conserved end residues are part of each CDR3. The order of the fields is clone size, V gene, D gene, J gene, CDR3 DNA, CDR3 protein. A D gene is named only where the DNA matches it firmly. For some rows the clone size is stated as once, few or many, or as a class when expanded; others skip it.

>NA|TRBV11-3|NA|TRBJ2-2
TGTGCCAGCAGCTTAGGACCCTCCACCGGGGAGCTGTTTTTT
CASSLGPSTGELFF
>NA|TRBV28|TRBD1|TRBJ2-7
TGTAGGACAGGGAAGCACTACGAGCAGTACTTC
CRTGKHYEQYF
>NA|TRBV2|NA|TRBJ2-1
TGTGCCAGCAAGGCAGGGGCTAATGAGCAGTTCTTC
CASKAGANEQFF
>NA|TRBV10-3|NA|TRBJ2-2
TGTGCCATCAGTGAGTCTGTCTGGGCAGGGGCCACCGGGGAGCTGTTTTTT
CAISESVWAGATGELFF
>once|TRBV7-3|NA|TRBJ2-1
TGTGCCAGCAGCTTAGGCGCAAGCTCCTACAATGAGCAGTTCTTC
CASSLGASSYNEQFF
>NA|TRBV5-4|NA|TRBJ1-2
TGTGCCAGCAGCTTGGACAGCAGCTATGGCTACACCTTC
CASSLDSSYGYTF
>NA|TRBV7-8|TRBD1|TRBJ1-1
TGTGCCAGCAGCTTCCACAGGGGGAACACTGAAGCTTTCTTT
CASSFHRGNTEAFF
>once|TRBV27|NA|TRBJ1-2
TGTGCCAGAACAAACAGGGACGGCTACACCTTC
CARTNRDGYTF
>NA|TRBV19|TRBD2|TRBJ2-5
TGTGCCAGTAGTAGTAGCGGGAGGTGGGAAGAGACCCAGTACTTC
CASSSSGRWEETQYF
>NA|TRBV19|NA|TRBJ2-2
TGTGCCAGTCTAAAACCGAACACCGGGGAGCTGTTTTTT
CASLKPNTGELFF
>NA|TRBV11-2|TRBD2|TRBJ2-3
TGTGCCAGCAGCCGAAGACCAGCGGGATTCACAGATACGCAGTATTTT
CASSRRPAGFTDTQYF
>NA|TRBV5-5|NA|TRBJ1-1
TGTGCCAGCACCCCCGCCTGGCGGTTGGACCATGAAGCTTTCTTT
CASTPAWRLDHEAFF
>NA|TRBV14|TRBD1|TRBJ1-2
TGTGCCAGCAGCCAGGCAGGGGGCGGCTATGGCTACACCTTC
CASSQAGGGYGYTF
>NA|TRBV11-2|NA|TRBJ2-2
TGTGCCAGCAGTCGTACGAGACACACGAACACCGGGGAGCTGTTTTTT
CASSRTRHTNTGELFF
>NA|TRBV7-3|NA|TRBJ2-3
TGTGCCAGCAGCTTAACGAGGGTAGCAGATACGCAGTATTTT
CASSLTRVADTQYF
>once|TRBV5-1|TRBD2|TRBJ2-3
TGCGCCAGCAAATCCGTTATAGCGGGACGTACAGATACGCAGTATTTT
CASKSVIAGRTDTQYF
>NA|TRBV5-1|NA|TRBJ1-4
TGCGCCAGCAGCCCCGAGGGACGAACGAATGAAAAACTGTTTTTT
CASSPEGRTNEKLFF
>NA|TRBV5-4|NA|TRBJ2-7
TGTGCCAGCAGCTTGCTGTCCTCCTACTACGACGAGCAGTACTTC
CASSLLSSYYDEQYF
>NA|TRBV7-2|TRBD2|TRBJ2-1
TGTGCCAGCAGCTTAGCGAGCGGGAGCTCCTACAATGAGCAGTTCTTC
CASSLASGSSYNEQFF
>NA|TRBV29-1|TRBD2|TRBJ2-5
TGCAGCGTTCTAGCGGAGCAAGAGACCCAGTACTTC
CSVLAEQETQYF
>NA|TRBV5-1|NA|TRBJ2-1
TGCGCCAGCAGCTTGGTGCCAGGGCGGTCCTACAATGAGCAGTTCTTC
CASSLVPGRSYNEQFF
>NA|TRBV18|NA|TRBJ2-7
TGTGCCAGCTCACCGACTAGTCGCGAGCAGTACTTC
CASSPTSREQYF
>NA|TRBV18|NA|TRBJ2-6
TGTGCCAGCTCACCGAACGCGAACTCTGGGGCCAACGTCCTGACTTTC
CASSPNANSGANVLTF
>NA|TRBV28|NA|TRBJ2-7
TGTGCCAGCAAACCGAGAGACAGAACCTACGAGCAGTACTTC
CASKPRDRTYEQYF
>NA|TRBV28|NA|TRBJ1-2
TGTGCCAGCAGATCATACAAAAACAGGGATACGGGCGTGGGCTACACCTTC
CASRSYKNRDTGVGYTF
>NA|TRBV27|NA|TRBJ2-3
TGTGCCAGCAGTTTAAAGGACCTCACAGATACGCAGTATTTT
CASSLKDLTDTQYF
>NA|TRBV10-3|TRBD1|TRBJ2-2
TGTGCCATCAGGACCGGGACAGGGATCACCGGGGAGCTGTTTTTT
CAIRTGTGITGELFF
>NA|TRBV6-1|NA|TRBJ1-1
TGTGCCAGCAGGGCAGGGACGGTGGGCACTGAAGCTTTCTTT
CASRAGTVGTEAFF
>NA|TRBV10-1|NA|TRBJ2-5
TGCGCCAGCAGCCGGGACCATCAAGAGACCCAGTACTTC
CASSRDHQETQYF